These T cell receptor beta chains were read from a single sample in a study of OX40 agonist ivuxolimab in advanced cancers. Produced via immunoSEQ multiplex PCR; TCRdb's table is partial and in-frame only. The table shows some 74,000 clones, with approximately 94% occurring only once. This specimen was CD4+ or CD8+ T cells sorted from blood, taken in a trial of the OX40 agonist ivuxolimab. Every receptor here comes from an adult with an advanced solid tumor such as melanoma, head and neck, liver or kidney cancer. The CDR3 runs from the conserved cysteine through the conserved F or W. D genes are given only for firm matches. Only some rows state a clone size, as once, few, many or a class for expanded clones.

CDR3 protein	CDR3 DNA	CDR3 length	D gene	V gene	J gene	clone size
CASSQPRAGGTEAFF	TGTGCCAGCAGCCAACCTAGGGCAGGGGGGACTGAAGCTTTCTTT	15	TRBD1	TRBV7-9	TRBJ1-1	-
CASSPPGGIQETQYF	TGTGCCAGCTCACCACCAGGGGGAATCCAAGAGACCCAGTACTTC	15	-	TRBV18	TRBJ2-5	once
CASSSRLAISGDTQYF	TGTGCCAGCAGCTCGAGACTAGCGATTTCGGGAGATACGCAGTATTTT	16	TRBD2	TRBV28	TRBJ2-3	-
CASSIGDQGTYGYTF	TGTGCCAGTAGTATTGGAGACCAGGGCACCTATGGCTACACCTTC	15	-	TRBV19	TRBJ1-2	-
CASSPRTSRDTEAFF	TGTGCCAGCAGCCCCCGGACAAGTCGGGACACTGAAGCTTTCTTT	15	-	TRBV11-1	TRBJ1-1	-
CASSPGERLEQYF	TGTGCCAGCAGTCCCGGGGAGCGATTGGAGCAGTACTTC	13	-	TRBV28	TRBJ2-7	-
CASSSGTLEAFF	TGTGCCAGCAGCTCCGGGACACTCGAAGCTTTCTTT	12	-	TRBV7-1	TRBJ1-1	-
CASSERVSGGHYGYTF	TGTGCCAGCAGTGAAAGGGTGTCAGGGGGCCACTATGGCTACACCTTC	16	TRBD1	TRBV25-1	TRBJ1-2	once
CASSLWLAGFADQETQYF	TGTGCCAGCAGCTTATGGCTAGCGGGATTTGCTGACCAAGAGACCCAGTACTTC	18	TRBD2	TRBV7-2	TRBJ2-5	-
CASSLDRRTEAFF	TGTGCCAGCAGTTTGGACAGACGCACTGAAGCTTTCTTT	13	-	TRBV28	TRBJ1-1	-
CASSKRKTRLADTQYF	TGTGCCAGCAGCAAGAGGAAAACTCGGCTCGCAGATACGCAGTATTTT	16	-	TRBV21-1	TRBJ2-3	-
CASSPPGPSTDTQYF	TGTGCCAGCTCACCTCCGGGACCCAGCACAGATACGCAGTATTTT	15	-	TRBV18	TRBJ2-3	-
CASSHLAGPSYNEQFF	TGTGCCAGCAGCCACCTAGCGGGACCCTCCTACAATGAGCAGTTCTTC	16	TRBD2	TRBV14	TRBJ2-1	-
CASSQERGSEQFF	TGCGCCAGCAGCCAAGAGCGCGGGAGTGAGCAGTTCTTC	13	TRBD2	TRBV4-3	TRBJ2-1	-
CASSYRDYTQETQYF	TGTGCCAGCAGCTACCGGGACTACACCCAAGAGACCCAGTACTTC	15	TRBD2	TRBV9	TRBJ2-5	-
CASSPENRDDQPQHF	TGTGCCAGCAGCCCCGAGAACAGGGACGATCAGCCCCAGCATTTT	15	-	TRBV11-2	TRBJ1-5	once
CASSPRPGEGNTEAFF	TGTGCCAGCAGCCCCAGGCCAGGGGAGGGGAACACTGAAGCTTTCTTT	16	-	TRBV7-9	TRBJ1-1	-
CASSPTRGSTDTQYF	TGTGCCAGCAGCCCTACCAGGGGTAGCACAGATACGCAGTATTTT	15	-	TRBV7-7	TRBJ2-3	-
CAISDRVGEQYF	TGTGCCATCTCGGACAGGGTTGGTGAGCAGTACTTC	12	TRBD1	TRBV27	TRBJ2-7	-
CASTPPRGARETQYF	TGTGCCAGCACCCCCCCCAGGGGGGCGAGGGAGACCCAGTACTTC	15	-	TRBV7-3	TRBJ2-5	-
CASSLASGDYNEQFF	TGTGCCAGCAGCTTAGCTAGCGGGGATTACAATGAGCAGTTCTTC	15	TRBD2	TRBV7-2	TRBJ2-1	-
CASSSTTNNSPLHF	TGTGCCAGCAGCTCAACGACAAATAATTCACCCCTCCACTTT	14	-	TRBV5-4	TRBJ1-6	-
CASSKGDPDRTSGNTIYF	TGTGCCAGCAGCAAAGGGGATCCAGATAGGACCTCTGGAAACACCATATATTTT	18	-	TRBV21-1	TRBJ1-3	-
CASSLKGGVGNEQFF	TGTGCCAGCAGCTTAAAAGGGGGAGTTGGTAATGAGCAGTTCTTC	15	-	TRBV11-3	TRBJ2-1	-
CASSLDQGASNQPQHF	TGTGCCAGCAGCTTAGATCAGGGAGCTAGCAATCAGCCCCAGCATTTT	16	-	TRBV7-2	TRBJ1-5	-
CASSQTSGSSYEQYF	TGCGCCAGCAGCCAAACTAGCGGGAGCTCCTACGAGCAGTACTTC	15	TRBD2	TRBV23-1	TRBJ2-7	-
CASSLWDQPQHF	TGTGCCAGCAGCTTGTGGGATCAGCCCCAGCATTTT	12	-	TRBV5-6	TRBJ1-5	-
CATSEESGYGYTF	TGTGCCACCAGTGAGGAGTCAGGCTATGGCTACACCTTC	13	-	TRBV27	TRBJ1-2	-
CASSIAQGQYPNQPQHF	TGTGCCAGTAGTATAGCGCAGGGTCAGTACCCCAATCAGCCCCAGCATTTT	17	-	TRBV19	TRBJ1-5	-
CASSELWGGSTEAFF	TGTGCCAGCAGTGAGTTGTGGGGAGGGAGCACTGAAGCTTTCTTT	15	-	TRBV6-1	TRBJ1-1	-
CASTGTAMNQPQHF	TGTGCCAGCACGGGGACAGCAATGAATCAGCCCCAGCATTTT	14	TRBD1	TRBV6-6	TRBJ1-5	-
CATSSRSNQPQHF	TGTGCCACCAGTTCTCGGAGCAATCAGCCCCAGCATTTT	13	-	TRBV15	TRBJ1-5	-
CASSPGTSKLPNYGYTF	TGTGCCAGTAGTCCCGGGACTTCTAAACTCCCTAACTATGGCTACACCTTC	17	-	TRBV19	TRBJ1-2	-
CASSDGAFKETQYF	TGTGCCAGCAGTGACGGGGCCTTTAAAGAGACCCAGTACTTC	14	-	TRBV6-4	TRBJ2-5	-
CASSLPAAGGPDNEQFF	TGTGCCAGCAGCTTGCCCGCGGCGGGAGGGCCCGACAATGAGCAGTTCTTC	17	TRBD2	TRBV13	TRBJ2-1	-
CASSSGASGGHTDTQYF	TGTGCCAGCAGCTCAGGGGCCAGCGGGGGTCACACAGATACGCAGTATTTT	17	TRBD2	TRBV7-8	TRBJ2-3	-
CAGSSGRLEQYF	TGTGCCGGAAGTAGCGGGAGGCTCGAGCAGTACTTC	12	TRBD2	TRBV11-1	TRBJ2-7	-
CASSYTFPTDTQYF	TGTGCCAGCAGTTACACGTTTCCGACTGATACGCAGTATTTT	14	-	TRBV6-5	TRBJ2-3	-
CASSLAGGFEQYF	TGTGCCAGCAGCCTAGCGGGGGGGTTCGAGCAGTACTTC	13	TRBD2	TRBV16	TRBJ2-7	-
CASSRAREANTEAFF	TGTGCCAGCAGCCGCGCGAGGGAGGCGAACACTGAAGCTTTCTTT	15	-	TRBV28	TRBJ1-1	-
CASSLTSGGAYEQYF	TGTGCCAGCAGTTTGACTAGCGGGGGGGCTTACGAGCAGTACTTC	15	TRBD2	TRBV27	TRBJ2-7	-
CASSTIQGPTDTQYF	TGTGCCAGCAGCACGATACAGGGCCCCACAGATACGCAGTATTTT	15	-	TRBV5-6	TRBJ2-3	once
CASSKQGAYVHEQYF	TGTGCCAGCAGCAAACAGGGGGCTTATGTCCACGAGCAGTACTTC	15	-	TRBV21-1	TRBJ2-7	-
CASSTRGSFYGYTF	TGTGCCAGCAGCACCCGGGGGTCGTTCTATGGCTACACCTTC	14	-	TRBV28	TRBJ1-2	-
CASSLGPSSREQYF	TGTGCCAGCAGCTTAGGGCCCTCATCGAGGGAGCAGTACTTC	14	-	TRBV7-9	TRBJ2-5	-
CASSPGTAGIHTQYF	TGTGCCAGCAGTCCCGGGACGGCGGGGATCCATACGCAGTATTTT	15	-	TRBV27	TRBJ2-3	-
CASTKGAGSYNEQFF	TGTGCCAGTACTAAGGGAGCGGGCTCCTACAATGAGCAGTTCTTC	15	-	TRBV19	TRBJ2-1	-
CAWSVLDISEAFF	TGTGCCTGGAGTGTACTGGACATCTCTGAAGCTTTCTTT	13	-	TRBV30	TRBJ1-1	-
CASSLTGAADQPQHF	TGTGCCAGTAGTCTGACAGGGGCAGCGGATCAGCCCCAGCATTTT	15	TRBD1	TRBV19	TRBJ1-5	-
CASSFGRMSREAF	TGTGCCAGCAGTTTTGGTAGGATGTCCAGGGAAGCTTTT	13	-	TRBV27	TRBJ1-1	once
CASSSRALALNTGELFF	TGTGCCAGCAGTTCGCGGGCCTTAGCTCTTAACACCGGGGAGCTGTTTTTT	17	-	TRBV28	TRBJ2-2	-
CASSMGDGETQYF	TGTGCCAGTAGTATGGGTGACGGAGAGACCCAGTACTTC	13	-	TRBV19	TRBJ2-5	-
CASSLINLSGNTIYF	TGTGCCAGCAGCTTAATTAACCTCTCTGGAAACACCATATATTTT	15	-	TRBV7-9	TRBJ1-3	once
CATSREMGGPNTGELFF	TGTGCCACCAGCAGAGAAATGGGCGGGCCGAACACCGGGGAGCTGTTTTTT	17	-	TRBV15	TRBJ2-2	-
CATSRERWGNTGELFF	TGTGCCACCAGCAGAGAACGGTGGGGGAACACCGGGGAGCTGTTTTTT	16	-	TRBV15	TRBJ2-2	-